The 25 T cell receptor beta chains reported below all come from one sample, sequenced in a study of shared clonotypes between healthy human individuals. Cells designated naive CD8 were CD45RO-negative and were positively selected for CCR7, with terminally differentiated effector memory CD45RA+ cells excluded. Assay used: immunoSEQ multiplex PCR; TCRdb lists only in-frame clones, some missing. This repertoire shows 2 million to 2.5 million clones, about 94% found once; its top ten account for 0.9% to 1.4%. The sequenced sample consisted of naive CD8+ T cells sorted from blood. The receptors come from a man in his late teens or twenties in good health.

This clone was recorded a few times. The rearrangement uses TRBV7-9 and TRBJ2-2; D unclear. V was clipped by 3 bases and J by 6 bases, with 11 bases between them. The length of the CDR3 is 14 residues. Per germline, CDR1 SEHNR and CDR2 FQNEAQ (reference sequence). The CDR3, as DNA: TGTGCCAGCAGCTTTCCAACAACTCCCGGGGAGCTGTTTTTT. It translates to CASSFPTTPGELFF.

The chain carries TRBV9 and TRBJ2-7; D is ambiguous. Trimming removed 0 bases at V and 5 bases at J, with 12 bases between. The germline V gene has CDR1 SGDLS and CDR2 YYNGEE. This CDR3 contains 14 residues. For the CDR3, the DNA is TGTGCCAGCAGCGTAGGTCCCCTTCCCCACGAGCAGTACTTC. Translating it yields CASSVGPLPHEQYF.

This chain uses TRBV19 with TRBJ2-7; D unclear. This CDR3 is built from 11 residues. Germline values: CDR1 LNHDA, CDR2 SQIVND (reference sequence). V was cut by 6 bases and J by 0 bases, with 3 bases left in between. The CDR3 sequence is CASRNSYEQYF. CDR3 coding DNA: TGTGCCAGTAGGAACTCCTACGAGCAGTACTTC.

V gene TRBV6-6 combines with J gene TRBJ2-7, with 9 nucleotides matching TRBD2. CDR1 and CDR2 from the germline V gene are MNHNY and SVGAGI (reference sequence). J gave up 4 bases and V 7 bases, and 11 bases lay outside the gene matches. The CDR3 loop spans 15 amino acids. As DNA, the CDR3 is TGTGCCAGCACCAACGGGGCTAGCGGGACTTACGAGCAGTACTTC. Residues: CASTNGASGTYEQYF.

V and J are TRBV5-4 and TRBJ2-2, with D possibly matching TRBD2 (5 bases). Germline CDR1 SGHNT, CDR2 YYREEE (reference sequence). Trimming left V 4 bases short and J 1 base short, with 14 bases between. This CDR3 contains 16 residues. CDR3 amino acids: CASSVGLVGNTGELFF. The CDR3, as DNA: TGTGCCAGCAGCGTTGGACTGGTGGGGAACACCGGGGAGCTGTTTTTT.

This clone was seen only once. The chain uses TRBV27 and TRBJ2-7, with D maybe TRBD1 (6 bases). Germline loops: CDR1 MNHEY, CDR2 SMNVEV (reference sequence). The germline V and J ends were trimmed by 3 bases and 3 bases, with 12 bases remaining between them. There are 14 residues in the CDR3. DNA of the CDR3: TGTGCCAGCAGTTTTTACGGACAGCTCTACGAGCAGTACTTC. Encoded protein: CASSFYGQLYEQYF.

The chain joins TRBV7-9 to TRBJ2-7; 8 bases agree with TRBD1. The CDR3 runs 14 residues. CDR1 SEHNR and CDR2 FQNEAQ come from the germline V gene (reference sequence). Trimming cost V 5 bases and J 4 bases; bases outside gene matches: 7. CDR3 amino acids: CASSVTGDRYEQYF. CDR3 coding DNA: TGTGCCAGCAGCGTGACAGGGGATCGATACGAGCAGTACTTC.

This clone came up once. This sequence joins TRBV5-7 and TRBJ1-5; 8 nucleotides agree with TRBD1. TRBV5-7 falls under the ORF class, with uncertain function. The junction had 4 bases not matched to a gene; V was cut back by 5 bases and J by 0 bases. The CDR3 runs to 15 residues. This CDR3 is CASSWTGYSNQPQHF. The CDR3 region has the DNA TGTGCCAGCAGTTGGACAGGGTATAGCAATCAGCCCCAGCATTTT.

The chain recombines TRBV15 with TRBJ1-2, with 9 bases identical to TRBD1. The CDR3 has 14 residues. Germline trimming cut 5 bases from V and 4 bases from J; bases unmatched to any gene: 5. The germline CDR1 and CDR2 sequences are LNHNV and YYDKDF (reference sequence). This CDR3 is CATSGEDRGYGYTF. As DNA, the CDR3 is TGTGCCACCAGCGGTGAGGACAGGGGCTATGGCTACACCTTC. Variable domain in full (rest from reference TRBV15 and TRBJ1-2): DAMVIQNPRYQVTQFGKPVTLSCSQTLNHNVMYWYQQKSSQAPKLLFHYYDKDFNNEADTPDNFQSRRPNTSFCFLDIRSPGLGDTAMYLCATSGEDRGYGYTFGSGTRLTVV.

This chain joins TRBV9 and TRBJ2-2, with TRBD2 identical over 8 bases. The junction had 6 bases not matched to a gene; V was cut back by 2 bases and J by 6 bases. CDR3 length: 15 residues. Germline CDR1 and CDR2: SGDLS and YYNGEE. The CDR3: CASSVEREFAGELFF. Written as DNA, the CDR3 is TGTGCCAGCAGCGTTGAGCGGGAGTTTGCCGGGGAGCTGTTTTTT.

The chain has TRBV9 and TRBJ2-5; TRBD2 might be the D (7 bases). CDR1 is SGDLS, CDR2 YYNGEE, per germline. The CDR3 has 15 amino acids. Trimming shortened V by 1 base and J by 5 bases, and 15 bases separated the two germline ends. The CDR3 sequence: CASSVWGGLDETQYF. The DNA for the CDR3 is TGTGCCAGCAGCGTATGGGGGGGCCTAGATGAGACCCAGTACTTC.

This sequence joins TRBV4-1 and TRBJ2-7, with no clear D. This CDR3 is built from 14 residues. The germline V gene has CDR1 MGHRA and CDR2 YSYEKL. The germline V and J ends were trimmed by 2 bases and 3 bases, with 11 bases remaining between them. CDR3 protein: CASSQSIADYEQYF. CDR3 nucleotide sequence: TGCGCCAGCAGCCAATCTATAGCAGACTACGAGCAGTACTTC.

The chain links TRBV6-1 to TRBJ2-3; D call uncertain. The CDR3 length is 13 residues. V shed 4 bases and J shed 6 bases, with 11 bases lying between them. From germline, CDR1 is MNHNS and CDR2 SASEGT. CDR3 loop: CASSGWGSDTQYF. The CDR3 nucleotides read TGTGCCAGCAGTGGGTGGGGATCGGATACGCAGTATTTT.

The chain links TRBV28 to TRBJ1-1, with a weak D call TRBD1 (6 bases). Germline V gene data show CDR1 as MDHEN and CDR2 as SYDVKM. The CDR3 is made up of 15 amino acids. Trimming shortened V by 8 bases and J by 1 base, and 17 bases separated the two germline ends. CDR3 in DNA: TGTGCCAGCGGTGCCCGGACAGCCTGGAACACTGAAGCTTTCTTT. Protein product: CASGARTAWNTEAFF.

A single count supports this clone. This chain connects TRBV7-2 to TRBJ2-7; TRBD1 is a possible D gene (5 bases). This CDR3 has 14 amino acids. V shed 2 bases and J shed 3 bases, with 11 bases lying between them. Germline V gives CDR1 SGHTA, CDR2 FQGNSA. CDR3 in DNA: TGTGCCAGCAGCTTATTCCCCAGGGACTACGAGCAGTACTTC. This encodes CASSLFPRDYEQYF.

This clone was found once. The V gene is TRBV7-5, the J gene TRBJ2-7; no check of the table's D call, TRBD2, against the DNA was made. TRBV7-5 is noted as a pseudogene. The CDR3 totals 11 residues. CDR3 protein: CARGDRYEQYF. For the CDR3, the DNA is TGTGCCAGGGGAGATCGGTACGAGCAGTACTTC.

For this clone: This sample also contains other DNA sequences that code for the same CDR3. The chain uses TRBV28 and TRBJ2-7, with 7 bases matching TRBD1. CDR1 is MDHEN and CDR2 is SYDVKM in the germline V gene. Trimming removed 0 bases from V and 4 bases from J; junction bases left unmatched: 3. The CDR3 spans 14 residues. The CDR3 DNA is TGTGCCAGCAGTTTATGGGGACAGACTTACGAGCAGTACTTC. Translated, it gives CASSLWGQTYEQYF.

The gene calls are TRBV25-1 and TRBJ2-7; D tentatively fits TRBD1 or TRBD2 (5 bases each). This CDR3 spans 13 amino acids. CDR1 MGHDK and CDR2 SYGVNS come from the germline V gene. V lost 5 bases, J lost 2 bases, and 10 bases lay in between. The CDR3 region has the DNA TGTGCCAGCAGTCCCGGGACGGCCTACGAGCAGTACTTC. Translation gives CASSPGTAYEQYF.

The chain combines TRBV11-2 with TRBJ1-2, with 9 bases that match TRBD1. Looked up from germline, CDR1 is SGHAT and CDR2 is FQNNGV. The CDR3 spans 17 residues. The V gene end was trimmed by 2 bases and the J gene end by 0 bases; junction bases not matched to a gene: 7. The CDR3 here is CASSLMRRQGANYGYTF. The CDR3 nucleotides are TGTGCCAGCAGCTTAATGAGAAGACAGGGGGCTAACTATGGCTACACCTTC.

The gene calls are TRBV4-1 and TRBJ1-2; D remains unclear. The germline V gene has CDR1 MGHRA and CDR2 YSYEKL. There are 14 residues in the CDR3. Trimming took off 3 bases at V and 5 bases at J, with 13 bases between the two ends. CDR3 amino acids: CASSHLREGYGYTF. The DNA for the CDR3 is TGCGCCAGCAGCCACCTGAGGGAGGGTTATGGCTACACCTTC.

The chain joins TRBV30 to TRBJ2-7; D may match TRBD1 or TRBD2 (5 bases each). This CDR3 comprises 12 residues. The ends were cut back, 5 bases at V and 2 bases at J, with 10 bases in the middle. In germline, CDR1 is GTSNPN, CDR2 SVGIG (reference sequence). CDR3 in amino acids: CAWGDVTYEQYF. The CDR3 nucleotides are TGTGCCTGGGGGGACGTTACCTACGAGCAGTACTTC.

The chain couples TRBV5-6 to TRBJ2-5, with TRBD2 as a possible D gene (6 bases). Germline values: CDR1 SGHDT, CDR2 YYEEEE. With 1 base removed from V and 1 base from J, the gap between germline ends came to 11 bases. The CDR3 extends over 15 amino acids. CDR3 residues: CASSLRLAIQETQYF. The CDR3 nucleotides read TGTGCCAGCAGCTTGCGGCTAGCGATCCAAGAGACCCAGTACTTC.

The DNA for the CDR3 is TGTGCCAGCAGCTGGACTAGCGGCGACAATGAGCAGTTCTTC. Translating gives CASSWTSGDNEQFF. The V and J genes are TRBV5-4 and TRBJ2-1; 10 nucleotides line up with TRBD2. The germline V gene encodes CDR1 SGHNT and CDR2 YYREEE (reference sequence). This CDR3 has 14 amino acids. V was clipped by 3 bases and J by 5 bases; unmatched bases: 2.

V is TRBV7-6 and J is TRBJ2-2, with TRBD2 matching over 7 bases. After removal of 5 bases from V and 0 bases from J, the junction contained 12 bases not matched to a gene. The length of the CDR3 is 18 residues. CDR1 and CDR2 from the germline V gene are SGHVS and FNYEAQ. Here the CDR3 reads CASSDAIAGLSNTGELFF. As DNA, the CDR3 is TGTGCCAGCAGCGACGCGATAGCGGGCCTATCGAACACCGGGGAGCTGTTTTTT.

The genes are TRBV19 and TRBJ1-5, with TRBD1 identical over 7 bases. Germline values: CDR1 LNHDA, CDR2 SQIVND (reference sequence). The CDR3 totals 14 residues. Unmatched junction bases numbered 4, after V lost 3 bases and J lost 5 bases. In DNA form, the CDR3 reads TGTGCCAGTAGTATCCAGACAGGGTATCAGCCCCAGCATTTT. This encodes CASSIQTGYQPQHF.